One sample yielded the 29 T cell receptor beta chains listed below, sequenced in a study of glioma-infiltrating T cells after dendritic cell vaccination (dated by TCRdb to 2016 to 2018). To prepare the library, the immunoSEQ multiplex PCR assay was applied. Not all clones reach the TCRdb copy of this immuneACCESS table, which keeps in-frame sequences only. Checked studies attribute under half of the gap to unresolved V genes and leave the rest unexplained. In all, the sample holds 45,000 to 55,000 clones, and less than 90% of those were seen once. Over 10% of the sample is taken by the ten largest. The source was blood, collected before dendritic cell vaccination. The receptors shown here come from a human donor with glioblastoma.

In regard to this clone: One junction end does not reproduce the germline sequence, and a read error may be involved. CDR3 residues: CSAATDYERYF. As DNA, the CDR3 is TGCAGCGCCGCGACAGATTACGAGCGGTACTTC. The chain uses TRBV29-1 and TRBJ2-7; D is possibly TRBD1 (5 bases). The length of the CDR3 is 11 residues. Per germline, CDR1 SQVTM and CDR2 ANQGSEA.

This sequence joins TRBV30 and TRBJ1-2; TRBD1 agrees at 11 bases. In germline, CDR1 is GTSNPN, CDR2 SVGIG (reference sequence). This CDR3 contains 14 residues. The V and J ends lost 2 bases and 2 bases, in that order; junction bases with no gene match: 1. CDR3 protein: CAWSRDRGNYGYTF. The CDR3 DNA follows: TGTGCCTGGAGTCGGGACAGGGGGAACTATGGCTACACCTTC.

J is TRBJ1-5 and V is TRBV30; 9 nucleotides agree with TRBD1. The CDR3 runs to 16 residues. Trimming cost V 2 bases and J 4 bases; bases outside gene matches: 9. From germline, CDR1 is GTSNPN and CDR2 SVGIG (reference sequence). The DNA for the CDR3 is TGTGCCTGGAGTTCCGACTGGACAGGGGATAATCAGCCCCAGCATTTT. As protein: CAWSSDWTGDNQPQHF.

The V and J genes are TRBV6-5 and TRBJ1-2; weak D call: TRBD1 (6 bases). V lost 2 bases and J lost 1, with 14 bases in between. The germline gives CDR1 MNHEY, CDR2 SVGAGI. The CDR3 length is 16 residues. The DNA of the CDR3 is TGTGCCAGCAGTTACCTTCGGGGGGCAGGTAACTATGGCTACACCTTC. Its translation is CASSYLRGAGNYGYTF.

This clone was observed once. The chain couples TRBV27 to TRBJ1-1; TRBD1 agrees at 9 bases. The trim removed 3 bases at V and 4 bases at J, leaving 9 bases unmatched. Germline CDR1 and CDR2: MNHEY and SMNVEV (reference sequence). The CDR3 runs 16 residues. DNA for the CDR3: TGTGCCAGCAGTTTCACAGGGGGCCGGGGGGCCACTGAAGCTTTCTTT. As protein: CASSFTGGRGATEAFF.

The CDR3 protein is CASSLGSVMNTEAFF. The CDR3 DNA reads as TGTGCCAGCAGCTTAGGGTCAGTCATGAACACTGAAGCTTTCTTT. V and J are TRBV11-2 and TRBJ1-1; D ambiguous. Germline values: CDR1 SGHAT, CDR2 FQNNGV. V lost 1 base to trimming and J lost 0 bases, with 9 bases between them. CDR3 size: 15 residues.

The rearrangement links TRBV7-8 to TRBJ2-1; TRBD2 matches at 9 bases. This CDR3 comprises 15 residues. Germline V CDR1 and CDR2: SGHVS, FQNEAQ. Trimming removed 3 bases from V and 3 bases from J; junction bases left unmatched: 3. DNA of the CDR3: TGTGCCAGCAGCTTTCGAGCGGGGGGCTACAATGAGCAGTTCTTC. As protein: CASSFRAGGYNEQFF.

The chain recombines TRBV19 with TRBJ2-2, with 9 bases identical to TRBD1. From germline, CDR1 is LNHDA and CDR2 SQIVND (reference sequence). The CDR3 contains 15 residues. After removal of 4 bases from V and 4 bases from J, the junction contained 4 bases not matched to a gene. CDR3 coding DNA: TGTGCCAGTAGTAGGACAGGGGCGCCCACCGGGGAGCTGTTTTTT. It yields the protein CASSRTGAPTGELFF. Drawing the rest from reference TRBV19 and TRBJ2-2, the complete variable domain is DGGITQSPKYLFRKEGQNVTLSCEQNLNHDAMYWYRQDPGQGLRLIYYSQIVNDFQKGDIAEGYSVSREKKESFPLTVTSAQKNPTAFYLCASSRTGAPTGELFFGEGSRLTVL.

The V call is TRBV14, the J call TRBJ1-3; D unresolved. This CDR3 is built from 16 residues. Germline V gene lookup returns CDR1 SGHDN and CDR2 FVKESK. Trimming removed 0 bases from V and 5 bases from J, with 14 bases in between. CDR3 region: CASSQDWKTGRNTIYF. The CDR3 coding sequence is TGTGCCAGCAGCCAAGATTGGAAGACGGGGAGAAACACCATATATTTT.

The chain couples TRBV10-3 to TRBJ1-1, with D uncertain. The CDR3 runs to 11 residues. Per the germline V gene, CDR1 is ENHRY and CDR2 is SYGVKD. V shed 6 bases and J shed 1 base, with 3 bases lying between them. CDR3 sequence: CAISGNTEAFF. The CDR3 DNA reads as TGTGCCATCAGCGGGAACACTGAAGCTTTCTTT.

This clone was picked up a small number of times. The chain recombines TRBV9 with TRBJ2-3; 8 nucleotides align to TRBD2. The germline V gene has CDR1 SGDLS and CDR2 YYNGEE. J was trimmed by 0 bases and V by 1 base; bases with no gene match: 4. The CDR3 totals 16 residues. In nucleotides, the CDR3 is TGTGCCAGCAGCGTATCTGCTAGCGGGAGCACAGATACGCAGTATTTT. Its translation is CASSVSASGSTDTQYF.

The chain couples TRBV2 to TRBJ1-2, with a tentative D call TRBD1 (6 bases). Germline CDR1 reads SNHLY; CDR2 reads FYNNEI. CDR3 length equals 12 residues. V lost 4 bases and J lost 6, with 9 bases in between. As DNA, the CDR3 is TGTGCCAGCAGTGGCAGGGGTGATGGCTACACCTTC. It yields the protein CASSGRGDGYTF.

The chain is built from TRBV4-2 and TRBJ1-3; 7 bases align to TRBD1. The CDR3 consists of 14 residues. Unmatched junction bases numbered 3, after V lost 5 bases and J lost 2 bases. From germline, CDR1 is LGHNA and CDR2 YNFKEQ. CDR3 coding DNA: TGTGCCAGCAGCACAGGGGATCCTGGAAACACCATATATTTT. It codes for CASSTGDPGNTIYF.

The chain employs TRBV5-1 and TRBJ2-3; no clear D. V lost 4 bases and J lost 0, with 3 bases in between. Germline V gene lookup returns CDR1 SGHRS and CDR2 YFSETQ. The CDR3 runs to 12 residues. CDR3 in amino acids: CASSLSTDTQYF. Written as DNA, the CDR3 is TGCGCCAGCAGCCTTAGCACAGATACGCAGTATTTT.

The chain couples TRBV5-4 to TRBJ1-2, with D possibly being TRBD1 (5 bases). Germline V lookup: CDR1 SGHNT, CDR2 YYREEE (reference sequence). The CDR3 is made up of 14 amino acids. Trimming pared 0 bases from V and 4 bases from J, leaving 10 bases between. This chain's CDR3 is CASSLAGDSYGYTF. CDR3 DNA sequence: TGTGCCAGCAGCTTGGCGGGGGATAGCTATGGCTACACCTTC.

The rearrangement uses TRBV5-5 and TRBJ1-5; the D gene is possibly TRBD1 (6 bases). Germline V gene data show CDR1 as SGHKS and CDR2 as YYEKEE (reference sequence). This CDR3 has 15 residues. Trimming left V 4 bases short and J 0 bases short, with 11 bases between. Written as DNA, the CDR3 is TGTGCCAGCAGCCGACTGACAGGTAGCAATCAGCCCCAGCATTTT. This sequence encodes CASSRLTGSNQPQHF.

This rearrangement joins TRBV5-6 to TRBJ1-1; possible D gene TRBD1, 5 bases. V was trimmed by 2 bases and J by 11 bases, leaving 19 bases between them. The CDR3 contains 14 residues. In germline, CDR1 is SGHDT, CDR2 YYEEEE. CDR3 residues: CASSFTGLLGLAFF. For the CDR3, the DNA is TGTGCCAGCAGCTTTACGGGACTCTTGGGTCTCGCTTTCTTT. The whole variable domain, remainder taken from reference TRBV5-6 and TRBJ1-1, is DAGVTQSPTHLIKTRGQQVTLRCSPKSGHDTVSWYQQALGQGPQFIFQYYEEEERQRGNFPDRFSGHQFPNYSSELNVNALLLGDSALYLCASSFTGLLGLAFFGQGTRLTVV.

This sequence joins TRBV7-7 and TRBJ2-1, with 9 bases aligning to TRBD2. V dropped 6 bases and J dropped 4; count of bases not matched to a gene: 4. This CDR3 has 14 amino acids. Germline V gives CDR1 SSHAT, CDR2 FNYEAQ (reference sequence). Here the CDR3 DNA reads TGTGCCAGCAGTCGTAGCGGGGGTTACAATGAGCAGTTCTTC. Translating gives CASSRSGGYNEQFF.

The rearrangement links TRBV9 to TRBJ2-2, with 8 bases aligning to TRBD1. CDR3 length: 15 residues. Germline loops: CDR1 SGDLS, CDR2 YYNGEE. Germline trimming cut 3 bases from V and 6 bases from J; bases unmatched to any gene: 7. CDR3 in DNA: TGTGCCAGCAGCGCCGGACAGGGCTGGGCCGGGGAGCTGTTTTTT. As protein: CASSAGQGWAGELFF.

J is TRBJ2-1 and V is TRBV27; no reliable D call. Trimming removed 10 bases at V and 7 bases at J, with 11 bases between. This CDR3 comprises 11 residues. Germline assignment: CDR1 MNHEY and CDR2 SMNVEV (reference sequence). CDR3 DNA sequence: TGTGCCACAAGCCTCTTTAATGAGCAGTTCTTC. This encodes CATSLFNEQFF.

The chain uses TRBV7-2 and TRBJ1-1; 7 nucleotides align to TRBD1. Germline V gene lookup returns CDR1 SGHTA and CDR2 FQGNSA. V dropped 2 bases and J dropped 7; count of bases not matched to a gene: 4. This CDR3 has 13 residues. The CDR3 DNA reads TGTGCCAGCAGCTTATCACAGGGGATTGAAGCTTTCTTT. The encoded protein is CASSLSQGIEAFF.

The table lists this clone with a count of one. The genes are TRBV11-2 and TRBJ2-7; weak D call: TRBD1 (7 bases). The CDR3 is 14 amino acids. Trimming removed 3 bases at V and 7 bases at J, with 16 bases between. Germline-derived CDR1 and CDR2 are SGHAT and FQNNGV. CDR3 in amino acids: CASSFAGQSKEQYF. CDR3 in DNA: TGTGCCAGCAGCTTCGCGGGACAGTCTAAAGAGCAGTACTTC.

The CDR3 is CASSGTAGNIETQYF. Here the CDR3 DNA reads TGTGCCAGCAGCGGGACCGCAGGGAACATAGAGACCCAGTACTTC. The chain combines TRBV9 with TRBJ2-5, with D possibly matching TRBD1 (5 bases). The germline gives CDR1 SGDLS, CDR2 YYNGEE. V dropped 3 bases and J dropped 4 bases, with 16 bases sitting between them. CDR3 length equals 15 residues.

In its sample, this clone was seen a few times. The V gene is TRBV28, the J gene TRBJ1-2; possibly TRBD1 for D (6 bases). V was trimmed by 10 bases and J by 0 bases, leaving 18 bases between them. The V gene's germline CDR1 is MDHEN and CDR2 SYDVKM. This CDR3 is 15 amino acids long. CDR3 coding DNA: TGTGCCACCTTGGACAGTCGCAACCCTAACTATGGCTACACCTTC. Protein product: CATLDSRNPNYGYTF.

In regard to this clone: Other DNA sequences in this specimen translate into the identical CDR3. The V gene is TRBV7-9, the J gene TRBJ2-5; D ambiguous. This CDR3 has 11 residues. In germline, CDR1 is SEHNR, CDR2 FQNEAQ (reference sequence). Trimming cost V 3 bases and J 5 bases, with 4 bases left between them. CDR3 DNA: TGTGCCAGCAGCTTTAGCGAGACCCAGTACTTC. It is translated as CASSFSETQYF.

V and J are TRBV11-3 and TRBJ1-2, with D tentatively TRBD1 (6 bases). The CDR3 extends over 14 amino acids. Germline V CDR1 and CDR2: SGHNT, YENEEA. Deletions cut 0 bases from V and 8 bases from J, with 13 bases between. The CDR3 region is CASSLENRERGYTF. CDR3 DNA: TGTGCCAGCAGCTTAGAAAACAGGGAGCGGGGCTACACCTTC. The full variable domain, completed using reference TRBV11-3 and TRBJ1-2, is EAGVVQSPRYKIIEKKQPVAFWCNPISGHNTLYWYLQNLGQGPELLIRYENEEAVDDSQLPKDRFSAERLKGVDSTLKIQPAELGDSAVYLCASSLENRERGYTFGSGTRLTVV.

The rearrangement links TRBV16 to TRBJ1-3, with 7 nucleotides matching TRBD1. The ends lost 2 bases at V and 2 bases at J; junction bases unmatched: 0. Germline-derived CDR1 and CDR2 are KGHSY and FQNENV. The CDR3 sequence is 14 residues long. CDR3 sequence reads: CASSQGTAGNTIYF. In nucleotides, the CDR3 is TGTGCCAGCAGCCAAGGGACAGCTGGAAACACCATATATTTT.

This clone has only one observation. The chain recombines TRBV6-5 with TRBJ1-2, with 7 bases that match TRBD1. CDR1 MNHEY and CDR2 SVGAGI come from the germline V gene. The CDR3 covers 13 residues. The V and J ends lost 5 bases and 5 bases, in that order; junction bases with no gene match: 5. In nucleotides, the CDR3 is TGTGCCAGCAGTCCAGGGGGGAGGTATGGCTACACCTTC. Translation: CASSPGGRYGYTF.

The chain combines TRBV4-1 with TRBJ1-5, with 8 bases matching TRBD1. CDR1 is MGHRA, CDR2 YSYEKL, per germline. After removal of 4 bases from V and 4 bases from J, the junction contained 3 bases not matched to a gene. The CDR3 loop spans 14 amino acids. Here the CDR3 reads CASSPQGGNQPQHF. The CDR3 DNA sequence: TGCGCCAGCAGCCCACAGGGGGGAAATCAGCCCCAGCATTTT.